This T cell receptor beta chain was captured in a study of early stage breast cancer tumors. V was pared by 4 bases and J by 4 bases, with 4 bases of the junction left unmatched. Per germline, CDR1 SGDLS and CDR2 YYNGEE. The CDR3 has 13 amino acids. To note about this clone: Its cognate antigen is unknown.

The data were produced by immunoSEQ multiplex PCR, yet TCRdb's version contains in-frame clones alone and is incomplete. The table shows fewer than 30,000 clones, with around 50% occurring only once. About 20-55 mg of tumor tissue was diced per sample. Study-wide results and caveats: Most shared enriched TCRB sequences were commonly generated ones. Comparing each tissue with blood distinguished tumor from normal in about 85% of the 16 patients. Compared with adjacent normal breast, tumors showed roughly 2.5-fold denser, more clonal T cells.

Source material: breast tumor tissue. This chain uses TRBV9 with TRBJ2-5; 7 nucleotides match TRBD2. This clonotype was obtained from a person in their fifties with breast cancer. CDR3: CASSLSGGETQYF. The CDR3 bases are TGTGCCAGCAGCCTTTCGGGGGGAGAGACCCAGTACTTC. Complete variable domain (other parts from reference TRBV9 and TRBJ2-5): DSGVTQTPKHLITATGQRVTLRCSPRSGDLSVYWYQQSLDQGLQFLIQYYNGEERAKGNILERFSAQQFPDLHSELNLSSLELGDSALYFCASSLSGGETQYFGPGTRLLVL.